This T cell receptor beta chain stems from a study of blood T cell repertoires in COVID-19. Study-level background: Samples came from the United States, Italy and Spain, spanning acute and convalescent COVID-19.

V lost 6 bases and J lost 1, with 3 bases in between. Germline assignment: CDR1 LGHDT and CDR2 YNNKEL (reference sequence). The CDR3 is 12 residues long. Study processing details: Using reference gene primer amplification, nucleated cell counts were estimated. Produced via immunoSEQ multiplex PCR; TCRdb's table is partial and in-frame only. V, J and clone size derive from that table, while D and trimming were established from the DNA sequence. Seen here are 300,000 to 350,000 clones, around 90% observed once, and the top ten hold 3.5% to 4.5%. Those who participated ranged in age from roughly 18 to 89 years and resided in about 24 US areas. Clinical histories supplied by participants themselves formed the basis of cohort assignment.

The receptor comes from a young woman with acute COVID-19. Source material: PBMCs or T cells enriched from blood (not recorded which). The chain recombines TRBV3-1 (or the pseudogene TRBV3-2) with TRBJ2-2, with unresolved D. The CDR3 region is CASRQNTGELFF. The CDR3 coding sequence is TGTGCCAGCAGACAGAACACCGGGGAGCTGTTTTTT.